This T cell receptor (beta chain) was captured by sequencing in a study of cytomegalovirus exposure and HLA in healthy donors (dated by TCRdb to the late 2010s). For the wider study: According to an earlier analysis of around 600 of the donors, about 179 million T cells yielded roughly 100 million unique TCR beta sequences and less than 300 Gb of sequence data. The later analysis used no new phenotypic data to find candidate immune exposures, relying instead on TCR beta sequences and their occurrence across donors. All discovery cohort repertoires had been generated using a single sequencing platform. To predict cytomegalovirus infection status, the study brought together high-throughput TCR immunosequencing, statistical association of individual TCRs with disease status, and machine learning. An early release that covered fewer than 750 HLA-typed donors contained 300 to 350 gigabases of sequencing data and tens of millions of unique TCR sequences. Roughly five DR-DQ haplotypes were handled as single units for association and clustering because linkage in the cohort was strong. The number of typed donors differed by locus: roughly 629-640 for A, B, C, DRB1 and DQB1; approximately 540 for DQA1; some 610 for DPA1; and 400 to 480 for DPB1. To study patterns of TCR occurrence, a later analysis re-analyzed previously published TCR beta repertoires from just over 650 donors and added high-resolution HLA genotyping. Besides the first cohort of 500 to 700 subjects, a separate validation cohort made up of some 110 different subjects was used. The study aimed to test whether cataloging public T cell receptors could reveal signatures of past pathogen exposure. An earlier analysis of several hundred of the donors used high-throughput TCR beta sequencing to judge whether each TCR beta V gene segment behaved as functional or pseudogenic. The study profiled the T cell repertoires of 500 to 800 subjects by immunosequencing and related them to cytomegalovirus serostatus. The genetic ancestry cluster associated with self-reported Caucasian donors included around 76% of the 350 to 500 genotyped donors. HLA typing included class I and class II loci at four-digit resolution. Donor age, sex, ethnicity and CMV serostatus were compiled together with the repertoire data. On average, 235,054 unique TCR beta nucleotide sequences were sequenced per donor among fewer than 500 genotyped donors of the cohort, with roughly 18% of those sequences being non-productive. A later genetic analysis used genome-wide SNP genotypes for 398 of the 666 donors, treating that subset as a discovery cohort.

Library creation used the immunoSEQ multiplex PCR assay. For the multiplex PCR, a mixture combining 60 forward primers for TCR Vbeta segments and 13 reverse primers for TCR Jbeta segments was used. Amplification of the CDR3 region of rearranged TCR beta genes was performed with a multiplex PCR assay on genomic DNA. The amplified TCR beta libraries were sequenced on the Illumina HiSeq System as 87-base-pair reads. The published analysis was carried out like this. A later analysis tallied tens of millions of unique TCR beta chains across the 700 or so repertoires, and some 10 million of those chains were shared by two or more donors. A nearest-neighbor algorithm error-corrected the raw reads and collapsed the reads into unique sequences, merging closely related sequences to remove PCR and sequencing errors. Alignment of CDR3 sequences to IMGT reference sequences was used to assign V, D and J gene segments. For a sequence to be retained, a match of at least six nucleotides to both a V gene segment and a J gene segment was required. A rearrangement counted as productive if the CDR3 had no stop codons and remained in frame with V and J, and every other rearrangement counted as non-productive. CDR3 was defined by IMGT convention, running from the second conserved V-encoded cysteine to the conserved J-encoded phenylalanine. In an earlier analysis of 587 of the donors, sequences lacking an unambiguous match to a single V gene segment were excluded. In an earlier analysis of some 590 of the donors, V segments were called functional above 56.7% productive rearrangements and were called segregating when the between-donor standard deviation exceeded 5%. A statistical classification framework was built for diagnosing cytomegalovirus status from the catalog of TCR beta chain sequences. A later analysis assigned V and J genes by comparing TCR nucleotide sequences with IMGT/GENE-DB human TR gene sequences. The TCRdist pipeline was used in a later analysis to assign CDR3 sequences and most-parsimonious VDJ recombination scenarios. In a later analysis, each TCR beta chain was defined by its CDR3 amino acid sequence together with its V-gene family, and reads lacking a unique V-gene family were excluded. In a later analysis, 550 to 650 highly shared, low-generation-probability nucleotide sequences were removed to address suspected cross-contamination and a sequencing artifact. For each public chain, a later analysis derived a clonal expansion index from normalized ranks of inferred template counts within each repertoire. A later analysis computed generation probabilities with a VDJ recombination model fitted to out-of-frame rearrangements, and checked the results against IGoR. In a later analysis, TCR-TCR, TCR-HLA and TCR-CMV co-occurrence was scored with hypergeometric tests, and a repertoire-size bias correction was applied to TCR pairs. A later analysis estimated false discovery rates by permuting HLA or CMV assignments 20 times. In a later analysis, co-occurring TCRs were grouped using DBSCAN, with TCRdist sequence similarity added in when clustering inside HLA-allele-positive subsets. Co-occurrence clustering excluded repertoires with fewer than 30,000 or more than 120,000 public chains, plus five with anomalous nucleotide sharing. Here the immuneACCESS table is served through TCRdb, limited to in-frame sequences with V and J called. Missing clones are a known gap in these copies; in checked studies unresolved V genes cover under half, and the rest lacks a known reason. The V and J calls and clone size were taken over from that table, and D and trimming were inferred from the DNA. The sample table lists some 120,000 clones, roughly three quarters of them with a count of one. 3.1% of the sample comes from the top ten.

The cohort was made up of about 670 healthy bone marrow donors. At the time of sampling, every cohort member was nominally healthy, though immune exposures that went unrecorded were likely present. The donor was CMV seronegative and belonged to the group of around 400 seronegative cohort members. A peripheral blood sample was provided by each donor, and peripheral blood mononuclear cells were used for TCR beta sequencing. Genomic DNA extraction from the blood cell samples was performed with the Qiagen DNeasy Blood Extraction Kit. CDR1 and CDR2 are drawn from the germline V gene: MDHEN, SYDVKM. Compared with germline, V lacks 2 bases and J lacks 0 bases; bases without a gene match: 0. There are 14 amino acids in the CDR3, from cysteine to phenylalanine inclusive. CDR3 DNA is the only sequence kept; it has 42 bases, read in frame from the first base. On the study overall, not on this receptor specifically: Because HLA typing was unavailable for some donors at each locus, only the typed subset was used in association tests. In a later analysis, TCR association rates were found to vary across HLA loci, with the most associated TCRs seen for DRB1 alleles and the fewest for HLA-C alleles. According to a later genetic analysis, donors in an Asian-associated ancestry cluster had fewer N-insertions in productive TCRs than the approximately 650-donor mean. The earlier analysis of almost 600 of the donors excluded approximately 15 rarely observed V segments, including chromosome 9 orphons, because counts were too low. A further reported finding was that TCR beta sequences accurately predicted the HLA-A and HLA-B alleles for most subjects in the first cohort. Correlated functional status among segregating V segments might reflect linkage disequilibrium, but an unknown experimental factor could not be ruled out. In a later analysis, HLA-associated TCR beta chains showed more clonal expansion and lower generation probabilities than non-associated chains that were equally common. A later analysis associated about 18,000 TCR beta sequences with specific HLA alleles at a false discovery rate of 0.05. In vitro tests confirmed that three of the cytomegalovirus-associated TCR beta chains recognize cytomegalovirus antigens. CMV serostatus was the only immune exposure information available for the cohort. When HLA alleles, especially DR and DQ, strongly co-occurred, TCR associations were difficult to assign to individual alleles. Some IMGT-functional V segments, including TRBV6-2 and TRBV6-3, could not be distinguished by the 87-base-pair reads and were therefore excluded. The sequencing pipeline was judged likely to have produced a cluster of highly shared sequence variants as a technical artifact. In a later analysis, several top co-occurrence clusters were reported to appear linked to parvovirus B19, influenza, CMV and Epstein-Barr virus. In an earlier analysis of approximately 590 of the donors, most TCR beta V segments appeared in productive rearrangements about 87% or about 30% of the time, broadly matching IMGT annotations. The study gave a list of under 200 TCR beta chains associated with cytomegalovirus. Sequencing depth was assumed to be roughly uniform across donors in the presence/absence analyses, though that assumption may not hold. The authors suggested that the approach could potentially be extended to other disease states and immunological phenotypes. In both the original and validation cohorts, the classifier was reported to diagnose cytomegalovirus status with high specificity and sensitivity. A later genetic analysis associated a missense DCLRE1C variant with V-gene and J-gene trimming of TCR beta chains, and an independent cohort replicated the association. Most CMV-associated TCR beta chains appeared to be HLA-restricted in a later analysis, and the HLA associations seemed to be driven largely by CMV exposure. Across donors, most TCR sequences were observed very rarely, whereas some public TCRs were present in many individuals. In this cohort, only TCR beta chains were sequenced, and detectable features were limited by the absence of alpha or paired-chain data.

As regards this clone: Its antigen is currently not known. Per-nucleotide qualities are absent, and no much larger clonotype sits a single base away. This sample includes further DNA sequences coding for the same CDR3.

The chain employs TRBV28 and TRBJ1-1; TRBD1 agrees with 7 junctional bases. The specimen was PBMCs. The sequence was obtained from a man under 40 in good health and CMV-seronegative. The CDR3 protein sequence reads: CASSLTGVNTEAFF. The DNA sequence reads TGTGCCAGCAGTTTAACAGGGGTGAACACTGAAGCTTTCTTT.